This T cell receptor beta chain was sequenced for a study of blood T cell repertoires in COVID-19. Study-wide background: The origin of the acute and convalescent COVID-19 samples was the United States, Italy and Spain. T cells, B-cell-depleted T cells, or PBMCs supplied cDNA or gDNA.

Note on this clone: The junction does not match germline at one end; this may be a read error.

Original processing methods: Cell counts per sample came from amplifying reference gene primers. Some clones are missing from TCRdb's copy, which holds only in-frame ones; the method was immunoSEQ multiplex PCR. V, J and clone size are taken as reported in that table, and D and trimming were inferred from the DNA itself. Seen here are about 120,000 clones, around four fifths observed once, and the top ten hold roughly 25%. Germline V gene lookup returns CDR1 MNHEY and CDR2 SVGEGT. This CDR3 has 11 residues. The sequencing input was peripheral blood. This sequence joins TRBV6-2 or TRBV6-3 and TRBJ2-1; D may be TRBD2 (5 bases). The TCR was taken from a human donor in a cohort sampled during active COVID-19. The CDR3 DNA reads TGTGCCCGCAGTCGGCGGGATGAGCAGTTCTTC. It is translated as CARSRRDEQFF.